These 5 T cell receptor beta chains share one sample of origin, sequenced in a study of shared clonotypes between healthy human individuals. Profiled with immunoSEQ multiplex PCR; TCRdb holds only in-frame clones, not every one. The table shows hundreds of thousands of clones, with approximately 74% occurring only once. The sample comprised memory CD4+ T cells sorted from blood. Subset specified: CD45RA-negative fraction. These receptors all come from a woman in her 30s in good health.

The chain employs TRBV2 and TRBJ2-5, with 8 bases identical to TRBD2. The CDR3 runs 16 residues. The junction had 15 bases not matched to a gene; V was cut back by 6 bases and J by 6 bases. The germline V gene encodes CDR1 SNHLY and CDR2 FYNNEI. The CDR3 is CASRTGLSGSFKTQYF. The CDR3 bases are TGTGCCAGCAGAACGGGGTTAAGCGGGAGCTTTAAGACCCAGTACTTC. Variable domain in full (rest from reference TRBV2 and TRBJ2-5): EPEVTQTPSHQVTQMGQEVILRCVPISNHLYFYWYRQILGQKVEFLVSFYNNEISEKSEIFDDQFSVERPDGSNFTLKIRSTKLEDSAMYFCASRTGLSGSFKTQYFGPGTRLLVL.

Remarks on this clone: A far larger clone is just one base off, so this is likely a read error. Other nucleotide sequences from this sample produce the same CDR3. The V gene is TRBV9, the J gene TRBJ2-2, with D perhaps TRBD2 (5 bases). The CDR3 extends over 13 amino acids. Trimming shortened V by 0 bases and J by 5 bases, and 5 bases separated the two germline ends. From germline, CDR1 is SGDLS and CDR2 YYNGEE. CDR3 residues: CASSVGGTGELFF. The CDR3, as DNA: TGTGCCAGCAGCGTAGGAGGGACCGGGGAGCTGTTTTTT. The entire variable domain, with the rest obtained from reference TRBV9 and TRBJ2-2, is as follows: DSGVTQTPKHLITATGQRVTLRCSPRSGDLSVYWYQQSLDQGLQFLIQYYNGEERAKGNILERFSAQQFPDLHSELNLSSLELGDSALYFCASSVGGTGELFFGEGSRLTVL.

This clone was seen a handful of times. Other DNA variants within this sample encode the same CDR3. The chain is built from TRBV5-1 and TRBJ1-5; D is ambiguous. This CDR3 comprises 13 residues. The V gene lost 0 bases and the J gene lost 6 bases, with 7 bases spanning the gap. Germline-derived CDR1 and CDR2 are SGHRS and YFSETQ. CDR3 nucleotide sequence: TGCGCCAGCAGCTTGGAGGGCGGTCAGCCCCAGCATTTT. Protein product: CASSLEGGQPQHF. The full variable domain, with the rest looked up from reference TRBV5-1 and TRBJ1-5, is KAGVTQTPRYLIKTRGQQVTLSCSPISGHRSVSWYQQTPGQGLQFLFEYFSETQRNKGNFPGRFSGRQFSNSRSEMNVSTLELGDSALYLCASSLEGGQPQHFGDGTRLSIL.

V is TRBV11-1 and J is TRBJ1-2, with 11 bases that match TRBD1. The CDR3 extends over 16 amino acids. The ends lost 8 bases at V and 7 bases at J; junction bases unmatched: 15. Germline V gives CDR1 SGHAT, CDR2 FQDESV (reference sequence). The DNA of the CDR3 is TGTGCCAGCGGGTGGACAGGGGGCGACCCGGGGGCTGGCTACACCTTC. Its protein is CASGWTGGDPGAGYTF.

The rearrangement links TRBV7-8 to TRBJ1-1; 7 bases are a match to TRBD1. Germline V gene data show CDR1 as SGHVS and CDR2 as FQNEAQ. Unmatched junction bases numbered 7, after V lost 1 base and J lost 5 bases. This CDR3 is 15 amino acids long. CDR3 sequence: CASSLDSQGWTEAFF. Here the CDR3 DNA reads TGTGCCAGCAGCTTAGATTCACAGGGGTGGACTGAAGCTTTCTTT. Full variable domain (rest looked up from reference TRBV7-8 and TRBJ1-1): GAGVSQSPRYKVAKRGQDVALRCDPISGHVSLFWYQQALGQGPEFLTYFQNEAQLDKSGLPSDRFFAERPEGSVSTLKIQRTQQEDSAVYLCASSLDSQGWTEAFFGQGTRLTVV.